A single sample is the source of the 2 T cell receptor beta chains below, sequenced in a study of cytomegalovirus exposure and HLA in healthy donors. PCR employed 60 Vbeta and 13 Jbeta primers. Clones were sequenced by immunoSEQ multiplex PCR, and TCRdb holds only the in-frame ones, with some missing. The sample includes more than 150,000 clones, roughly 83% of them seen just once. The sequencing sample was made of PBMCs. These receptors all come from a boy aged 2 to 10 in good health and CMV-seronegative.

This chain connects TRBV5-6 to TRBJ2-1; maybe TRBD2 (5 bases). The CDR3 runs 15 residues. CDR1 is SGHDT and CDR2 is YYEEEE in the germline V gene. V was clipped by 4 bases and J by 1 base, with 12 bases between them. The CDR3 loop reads CASSPLRTSYNEQFF. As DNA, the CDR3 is TGTGCCAGCAGCCCCCTACGGACTTCCTACAATGAGCAGTTCTTC.

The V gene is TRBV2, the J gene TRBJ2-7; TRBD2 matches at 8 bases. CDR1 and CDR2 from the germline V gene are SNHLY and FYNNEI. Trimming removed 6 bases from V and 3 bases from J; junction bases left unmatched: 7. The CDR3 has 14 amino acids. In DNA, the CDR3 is TGTGCCAGCAGAGACCTAGCGGGTGGCTACGAGCAGTACTTC. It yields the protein CASRDLAGGYEQYF.